The 4 T cell receptor beta chains presented below share a single source sample, sequenced in a study of human thymus T cells. Assay used: immunoSEQ multiplex PCR; TCRdb lists only in-frame clones, some missing. The repertoire holds roughly 86,000 clones, with just over 95% as singletons. Thymus pieces cut out during corrective heart surgery were the tissue that was used. Sequencing used thymus tissue. All receptors come from a boy in the first two years of life with a congenital heart defect but otherwise immunologically healthy.

This clone has only one observation. The chain has TRBV6-5 and TRBJ1-6, with a tentative D call TRBD1 (5 bases). Germline V gene data show CDR1 as MNHEY and CDR2 as SVGAGI. V gave up 0 bases and J gave up 13 bases, with 10 bases separating them. This CDR3 is built from 13 residues. CDR3 sequence (DNA): TGTGCCAGCAGTTACTCGAACGGGGGGCCCCTCCACTTT. Translation: CASSYSNGGPLHF.

The chain joins TRBV15 to TRBJ2-1; a possible D gene is TRBD1 (5 bases). CDR3 length equals 14 residues. Germline CDR1 reads LNHNV; CDR2 reads YYDKDF (reference sequence). The ends were cut back, 0 bases at V and 8 bases at J, with 11 bases in the middle. CDR3 coding DNA: TGTGCCACCAGCAGAGATCCAGGGATCGATGAGCAGTTCTTC. It is translated as CATSRDPGIDEQFF.

This chain connects TRBV11-2 to TRBJ1-1, with D hard to call. The CDR3 loop spans 15 amino acids. The germline V gene has CDR1 SGHAT and CDR2 FQNNGV. Trimming left V 5 bases short and J 5 bases short, with 18 bases between. CDR3 DNA sequence: TGTGCCAGCAGCCAAACCCCTGATACGGGAACTGAAGCTTTCTTT. Residues: CASSQTPDTGTEAFF.

The chain joins TRBV28 to TRBJ2-1, with D possibly TRBD2 on 6 matching bases. V lost 2 bases to trimming and J lost 0 bases, with 11 bases between them. The CDR3 is 16 amino acids. Germline loops: CDR1 MDHEN, CDR2 SYDVKM. The chain's CDR3 is CASSLKRVSSYNEQFF. DNA of the CDR3: TGTGCCAGCAGTTTAAAGCGGGTGAGCTCCTACAATGAGCAGTTCTTC.